Given below is one T cell receptor (beta chain) in context. What it binds is unknown. Time point of the sample: before natalizumab initiation. Every listed patient previously received interferon beta; all PML patients were women. T0 blood was collected before the first natalizumab infusion. Profiled with immunoSEQ multiplex PCR; TCRdb holds only in-frame clones, not every one. Of tens of thousands of clones in the sample, 92% were seen once. This specimen belongs to a study of multiple sclerosis patients with progressive multifocal leukoencephalopathy. Background on the study: Multiple sclerosis patients on natalizumab who never developed PML served as longitudinally sampled controls.

Germline V gives CDR1 LGHNT, CDR2 FRNRAP. The CDR3 contains 16 residues. V shed 2 bases and J 7 bases; nucleotides not matched to a gene: 7. Study conclusions and caveats: Most PML patients had lower entropy, suggesting less diverse TRB repertoires.

The specimen was PBMCs. The chain has TRBV12-5 and TRBJ2-2; 10 bases align to TRBD2. The TCR originated in a man aged 25 to 40 with multiple sclerosis. The CDR3 loop reads CASGLWTSGLVGELFF. The CDR3 bases are TGTGCTAGTGGTTTGTGGACTAGCGGTTTAGTCGGGGAGCTGTTTTTT.